The rows below give T cell receptor beta chains drawn from one sample of a study of control samples from healthy donors and cancer patients. The repertoire was sequenced with immunoSEQ multiplex PCR; TCRdb's copy has only in-frame clones and lacks some. The table has 100,000 to 150,000 clones, 75% to 95% seen once. Sequencing used blood. The receptors originated from a young man in good health. The CDR3 runs from the conserved cysteine through the conserved F or W. A D gene is named only where the DNA matches it firmly. Only part of the rows carry a size: once, few, many, or a class if the clone is expanded.

v_call: TRBV5-1; clone_size: NA; j_call: TRBJ1-4; d_call: NA; cdr3_nt: TGCGCCAGCAGTCGGGACGGAGAAAAACTGTTTTTT; cdr3_aa: CASSRDGEKLFF
v_call: TRBV4-1; clone_size: NA; j_call: TRBJ1-6; d_call: NA; cdr3_nt: TGCGCCAGCAGCCAAGTCGGGGATAATTCACCCCTCCACTTT; cdr3_aa: CASSQVGDNSPLHF
v_call: TRBV9; clone_size: NA; j_call: TRBJ1-2; d_call: NA; cdr3_nt: TGTGCCAGCAGCGGCGGGGAGCACACCTTC; cdr3_aa: CASSGGEHTF
v_call: TRBV29-1; clone_size: NA; j_call: TRBJ2-1; d_call: TRBD2; cdr3_nt: TGCAGCGACATTAGCGGGAGGGACAACAATGAGCAGTTCTTC; cdr3_aa: CSDISGRDNNEQFF
v_call: TRBV2; clone_size: NA; j_call: TRBJ2-5; d_call: NA; cdr3_nt: TGTGCCAGCAGTGCCACTAGACTCGGGGAGACCCAGTACTTC; cdr3_aa: CASSATRLGETQYF
v_call: TRBV11-3; clone_size: few; j_call: TRBJ1-1; d_call: NA; cdr3_nt: TGTGCCAGCAGCTTAACGGGGAACACTGAAGCTTTCTTT; cdr3_aa: CASSLTGNTEAFF
v_call: TRBV11-3; clone_size: NA; j_call: TRBJ2-5; d_call: NA; cdr3_nt: TGTGCCAGCAGCAGCAGACACGTTCAGGAGACCCAGTACTTC; cdr3_aa: CASSSRHVQETQYF
v_call: TRBV5-1; clone_size: NA; j_call: TRBJ2-7; d_call: TRBD1; cdr3_nt: TGCGCCAGCAGCATTGGACAGGTAGAGGACGAGCAGTACTTC; cdr3_aa: CASSIGQVEDEQYF
v_call: TRBV29-1; clone_size: NA; j_call: TRBJ2-3; d_call: NA; cdr3_nt: TGCAGCGCTGCCCTGACAGGAAGGGACCATCCTCTGGGAGATACGCAGTATTTT; cdr3_aa: CSAALTGRDHPLGDTQYF
v_call: TRBV19; clone_size: NA; j_call: TRBJ2-2; d_call: NA; cdr3_nt: TGTGCCACCCCCATGTCTGCAGGGGAGCTGTCTCCACTGTTTTTT; cdr3_aa: CATPMSAGELSPLFF
v_call: TRBV9; clone_size: NA; j_call: TRBJ1-1; d_call: NA; cdr3_nt: TGTGCCAGCAGCGTAGGCTCAGAAATGAACACTGAAGCTTTCTTT; cdr3_aa: CASSVGSEMNTEAFF
v_call: TRBV24-1; clone_size: NA; j_call: TRBJ2-1; d_call: NA; cdr3_nt: TGTGCCACCAGTAACCCCGGGACTCACAATGAGCAGTTCTTC; cdr3_aa: CATSNPGTHNEQFF